This passage covers 28 T cell receptor beta chains from one sample sequenced in a study of cytomegalovirus exposure and HLA in healthy donors. 13 Jbeta primers and 60 Vbeta primers were used for the PCR. The data were produced by immunoSEQ multiplex PCR, yet TCRdb's version contains in-frame clones alone and is incomplete. The data hold about 130,000 clones, with under 85% observed a single time. Specimen: PBMCs. The receptors stem from a woman in her 50s in good health and CMV-seropositive.

J is TRBJ1-4 and V is TRBV30; TRBD1 matches at 8 bases. There are 17 residues in the CDR3. Trimming removed 1 base from V and 5 bases from J; junction bases left unmatched: 12. Germline lookup yields CDR1 GTSNPN and CDR2 SVGIG (reference sequence). CDR3 bases: TGTGCCTGGAGTGGGTCCCGCCACAGGGGGGGAAATGAAAAACTGTTTTTT. Protein: CAWSGSRHRGGNEKLFF.

This clone was seen a handful of times. The chain combines TRBV5-1 with TRBJ2-2, with D perhaps TRBD2 (5 bases). The germline V gene has CDR1 SGHRS and CDR2 YFSETQ. Trimming took 1 base from V and 7 from J, leaving 14 bases between them. CDR3 length: 15 amino acids. This chain's CDR3 is CASSLRRLFGGELFF. For the CDR3, the DNA is TGCGCCAGCAGCTTGCGGAGGTTGTTTGGCGGGGAGCTGTTTTTT.

This clone was counted between two and nine times. The gene calls are TRBV7-8 and TRBJ1-3; D might be TRBD1 (6 bases). This CDR3 is built from 21 residues. Looked up from germline, CDR1 is SGHVS and CDR2 is FQNEAQ. Between the trimmed V and J ends, which lost 2 bases and 5 bases, there was a span of 31 bases. CDR3 region: CASSLSRVSGMVDRSRNTIYF. In DNA, the CDR3 is TGTGCCAGCAGCTTAAGTCGGGTATCGGGAATGGTGGACAGATCCAGAAACACCATATATTTT.

V gene TRBV19 combines with J gene TRBJ1-4, with D possibly TRBD1 on 5 matching bases. Germline V lookup: CDR1 LNHDA, CDR2 SQIVND (reference sequence). Trimming left V 8 bases short and J 7 bases short, with 14 bases between. The CDR3 sequence is 13 residues long. CDR3 in DNA: TGTGCCAGTTTCGGATCGGGGGGTGAAAAACTGTTTTTT. Translation gives CASFGSGGEKLFF.

Details on this clone: Mismatch with germline at one junction end may stem from a read error. J is TRBJ1-1 and V is TRBV4-1; no reliable D call. In germline, CDR1 is MGHRA, CDR2 YSYEKL. The CDR3 is 15 amino acids. In DNA form, the CDR3 reads TGCCCCAGCAGCCAAGGAGACCGGGGATACACTGAAGCTTTCTTT. Translated: CPSSQGDRGYTEAFF.

V usage is TRBV5-5 and J usage is TRBJ2-5; 10 bases line up with TRBD2. CDR1 SGHKS and CDR2 YYEKEE come from the germline V gene (reference sequence). V lost 0 bases to trimming and J lost 4 bases; unmatched junction nucleotides: 3. This CDR3 has 15 residues. The CDR3 DNA reads TGTGCCAGCAGCTTGGCCTCTAGCGGGGGAGAGACCCAGTACTTC. This codes for CASSLASSGGETQYF.

This rearrangement joins TRBV5-6 to TRBJ1-1, with TRBD1 identical over 7 bases. The CDR3 runs 13 residues. Germline trimming cut 4 bases from V and 8 bases from J; bases unmatched to any gene: 8. The germline V gene encodes CDR1 SGHDT and CDR2 YYEEEE. The CDR3 bases are TGTGCCAGCAGCCAGGGACAGACGCGAGAAGCTTTCTTT. Translation gives CASSQGQTREAFF.

The V and J genes are TRBV30 and TRBJ1-5; D remains ambiguous. The germline gives CDR1 GTSNPN, CDR2 SVGIG (reference sequence). Between the trimmed V and J ends, which lost 1 base and 4 bases, there was a span of 14 bases. The CDR3 is 15 amino acids. The CDR3 is CAWSGGRGLNQPQHF. CDR3 nucleotides: TGTGCCTGGAGTGGGGGTAGAGGGCTAAATCAGCCCCAGCATTTT.

The V gene is TRBV19, the J gene TRBJ1-5, with a possible D match to TRBD1 (6 bases). Germline assignment: CDR1 LNHDA and CDR2 SQIVND (reference sequence). This CDR3 has 14 residues. Trimming took off 8 bases at V and 0 bases at J, with 11 bases between the two ends. The CDR3 DNA follows: TGTGCCAGTCACAGGGTATATAGCAATCAGCCCCAGCATTTT. It encodes CASHRVYSNQPQHF.

This clone was recorded only once. The chain employs TRBV6-5 and TRBJ2-1; TRBD2 aligns across 9 bases. V shed 5 bases, J shed 7 bases, and the junction held 6 bases outside the gene matches. Germline CDR1 is MNHEY and CDR2 is SVGAGI. This CDR3 has 14 residues. The CDR3 bases are TGTGCCAGCAGTCGCGGGGGGGCGAGAAATGAGCAGTTCTTC. It specifies CASSRGGARNEQFF.

This clone was observed a few times. In DNA, the CDR3 is TGCGCCAGCAGCCAAGGGACTAGCGGGGTCCAAGAGACCCAGTACTTC. This gives the protein CASSQGTSGVQETQYF. This sequence joins TRBV4-3 and TRBJ2-5, with TRBD2 matching 12 bases. The CDR3 consists of 16 residues. The V segment lost 1 base and the J segment 1 base; nucleotides outside the gene matches: 1. Germline V gene lookup returns CDR1 LGHNA and CDR2 YSLEER.

The rearrangement uses TRBV25-1 and TRBJ2-7; TRBD1 matches 9 bases. After removal of 4 bases from V and 2 bases from J, the junction contained 0 bases not matched to a gene. Germline V gives CDR1 MGHDK, CDR2 SYGVNS. CDR3 length: 13 residues. The CDR3 reads CASSGTGAYEQYF. The CDR3, as DNA: TGTGCCAGCAGTGGGACAGGGGCCTACGAGCAGTACTTC.

This clone was seen once. V gene TRBV5-4 combines with J gene TRBJ2-6; D gene ambiguous. This CDR3 comprises 16 residues. V was cut by 1 base and J by 2 bases, with 10 bases left in between. Germline V lookup: CDR1 SGHNT, CDR2 YYREEE (reference sequence). CDR3 protein: CASSLPARTGANVLTF. CDR3 coding DNA: TGTGCCAGCAGCTTGCCAGCGAGAACTGGGGCCAACGTCCTGACTTTC.

This sequence joins TRBV29-1 and TRBJ2-7; the match to TRBD1 covers 7 bases. The CDR3 has 13 residues. J was trimmed by 1 base and V by 7 bases; bases with no gene match: 7. Germline CDR1 and CDR2: SQVTM and ANQGSEA. The CDR3, as DNA: TGCAGCGCCCTTAAACAGGGGTCCTACGAGCAGTACTTC. This sequence encodes CSALKQGSYEQYF.

This clone appeared a single time. V gene TRBV5-6 combines with J gene TRBJ2-7; D ambiguous. Trimming cost V 3 bases and J 2 bases, with 3 bases left between them. Germline loops: CDR1 SGHDT, CDR2 YYEEEE. The CDR3 covers 11 residues. The CDR3 bases are TGTGCCAGCAGCTCGGCCTACGAGCAGTACTTC. Residues: CASSSAYEQYF.

This chain uses TRBV2 with TRBJ2-7; D not certain. Germline loops: CDR1 SNHLY, CDR2 FYNNEI. Trimming stripped 7 bases from V and 0 bases from J, with 10 bases between. CDR3 length equals 13 residues. CDR3 region: CASTPGISYEQYF. The CDR3 DNA follows: TGTGCCAGCACCCCAGGAATCTCCTACGAGCAGTACTTC.

V is TRBV6-6 and J is TRBJ1-4; 10 nucleotides line up with TRBD1. The CDR3 contains 15 residues. V was clipped by 2 bases and J by 6 bases; unmatched bases: 3. Germline V gene data show CDR1 as MNHNY and CDR2 as SVGAGI (reference sequence). The CDR3 nucleotides read TGTGCCAGCAGTTACAGAGGACAGGGGGATGAAAAACTGTTTTTT. This gives the protein CASSYRGQGDEKLFF.

This clone was counted between two and nine times. The sample contains more than one DNA sequence encoding this CDR3. The chain recombines TRBV6-6 with TRBJ2-1; TRBD1 matches at 7 bases. Unmatched junction bases numbered 1, after V lost 2 bases and J lost 3 bases. The germline V gene has CDR1 MNHNY and CDR2 SVGAGI (reference sequence). There are 14 residues in the CDR3. For the CDR3, the DNA is TGTGCCAGCAGTTACCGACAGGGCTACAATGAGCAGTTCTTC. It translates to CASSYRQGYNEQFF.

J is TRBJ2-5 and V is TRBV6-5; 8 positions agree with TRBD2. This CDR3 spans 14 amino acids. V was pared by 5 bases and J by 4 bases, with 6 bases of the junction left unmatched. Germline loops: CDR1 MNHEY, CDR2 SVGAGI. This chain's CDR3 is CASSGGGPPETQYF. The CDR3 coding sequence is TGTGCCAGCAGTGGCGGGGGGCCCCCAGAGACCCAGTACTTC.

The chain couples TRBV6-5 to TRBJ2-7; no clear D. Germline-derived CDR1 and CDR2 are MNHEY and SVGAGI. The V gene lost 6 bases and the J gene lost 5 bases, with 14 bases spanning the gap. The CDR3 contains 13 residues. CDR3 loop: CASRSEALHEQYF. Written as DNA, the CDR3 is TGTGCCAGCAGGTCCGAAGCTTTACACGAGCAGTACTTC.

The gene calls are TRBV11-2 and TRBJ2-6; TRBD2 might be the D (6 bases). The germline gives CDR1 SGHAT, CDR2 FQNNGV. This CDR3 has 13 amino acids. V dropped 8 bases and J dropped 4 bases, with 9 bases sitting between them. The CDR3 reads CASQDYGANVLTF. The CDR3 bases are TGTGCCAGCCAGGACTACGGGGCCAACGTCCTGACTTTC.

The chain carries TRBV7-6 and TRBJ1-1, with D possibly being TRBD1 (6 bases). V was pared by 2 bases and J by 8 bases, with 18 bases between. The CDR3 has 15 amino acids. Per germline, CDR1 SGHVS and CDR2 FNYEAQ. The CDR3 DNA sequence: TGTGCCAGCAGCTTAAGGGCGGGGGAGGGGGGCGAAGCTTTCTTT. This translates into CASSLRAGEGGEAFF. The full variable domain, with the rest looked up from reference TRBV7-6 and TRBJ1-1, is GAGVSQSPRYKVTKRGQDVALRCDPISGHVSLYWYRQALGQGPEFLTYFNYEAQQDKSGLPNDRFSAERPEGSISTLTIQRTEQRDSAMYRCASSLRAGEGGEAFFGQGTRLTVV.

The genes are TRBV5-4 and TRBJ1-3, with a possible D match to TRBD1 (5 bases). Germline lookup yields CDR1 SGHNT and CDR2 YYREEE (reference sequence). The ends were cut back, 0 bases at V and 0 bases at J, with 7 bases in the middle. The length of the CDR3 is 15 residues. Written as DNA, the CDR3 is TGTGCCAGCAGCTTGGGACAGCGCTCTGGAAACACCATATATTTT. Translated: CASSLGQRSGNTIYF.

This clone appeared a few times. The chain combines TRBV5-6 with TRBJ2-3, with 7 bases aligning to TRBD2. The CDR3 consists of 11 residues. Looked up from germline, CDR1 is SGHDT and CDR2 is YYEEEE. V lost 4 bases to trimming and J lost 10 bases; unmatched junction nucleotides: 3. DNA for the CDR3: TGTGCCAGCAGCGGGAGGGGCGCGCAGTATTTT. Its protein is CASSGRGAQYF.

The J gene is TRBJ1-3, the V gene TRBV6-4; D gene uncertain. The CDR3 runs 13 residues. V shed 3 bases and J shed 4 bases, with 7 bases lying between them. Looked up from germline, CDR1 is MRHNA and CDR2 is SNTAGT. In DNA, the CDR3 is TGTGCCAGCAGTGAACAGCCAGGAAACACCATATATTTT. It is translated as CASSEQPGNTIYF.

V and J are TRBV5-1 and TRBJ2-5; 16 nucleotides match TRBD2. The CDR3 runs to 17 residues. Losses at the gene ends were 0 bases for V and 5 bases for J; bases not matched to a gene: 4. The germline V gene has CDR1 SGHRS and CDR2 YFSETQ. This chain's CDR3 is CASSLGGLAGGHETQYF. The CDR3, as DNA: TGCGCCAGCAGCTTGGGGGGACTAGCGGGGGGGCACGAGACCCAGTACTTC.

This rearrangement joins TRBV5-8 to TRBJ1-3; 9 positions agree with TRBD1. Germline lookup yields CDR1 SGHTS and CDR2 YDEGEE. Trimming took 3 bases from V and 4 from J; bases not matched to a gene: 8. The CDR3 length is 16 residues. In nucleotides, the CDR3 is TGTGCCAGCAGCTCGGGGGACAGGGTTGTGGGAAACACCATATATTTT. Translated, it gives CASSSGDRVVGNTIYF.

Notes on this clone: An end of the junction does not agree with germline; a read error may underlie this. J is TRBJ1-2 and V is TRBV7-9; perhaps TRBD1 as D (5 bases). The CDR3 has 12 residues. The germline V gene has CDR1 SEHNR and CDR2 FQNEAQ (reference sequence). DNA for the CDR3: TGTTCCAGCAGCTCGGGGGAGCTTGGCTACACCTTC. It specifies CSSSSGELGYTF.